Following are 8 T cell receptor beta chains from one sample sequenced in a study of T cell changes during pregnancy in multiple sclerosis. Sequenced by immunoSEQ multiplex PCR; TCRdb stores in-frame clones only, minus some. The sample has about 110,000 clones; just under 95% are singletons. The sequences come from peripheral blood, collected in the third trimester of pregnancy. These TCRs come from a female donor in good health, enrolled as a control in a pregnancy study.

CDR3 region: CASSVGTVSGNTIYF. The CDR3 nucleotides read TGTGCCAGTAGTGTCGGGACAGTCTCTGGAAACACCATATATTTT. The genes are TRBV19 and TRBJ1-3, with TRBD1 matching over 7 bases. The CDR3 consists of 15 residues. Germline assignment: CDR1 LNHDA and CDR2 SQIVND (reference sequence). V was clipped by 5 bases and J by 0 bases; unmatched bases: 4.

The chain has TRBV5-5 and TRBJ2-5; 10 bases align to TRBD1. The ends lost 4 bases at V and 5 bases at J; junction bases unmatched: 14. Germline V gene data show CDR1 as SGHKS and CDR2 as YYEKEE (reference sequence). The CDR3 runs to 17 residues. This CDR3 is CASSPSRGTGETETQYF. The CDR3 region has the DNA TGTGCCAGCAGCCCCTCCCGCGGGACAGGGGAGACGGAGACCCAGTACTTC.

The chain carries TRBV30 and TRBJ1-6; unclear D gene. CDR1 is GTSNPN, CDR2 SVGIG, per germline (reference sequence). The V end was cut by 4 bases, the J end by 10 bases, with 17 bases between. The CDR3 runs to 14 residues. CDR3 protein: CAWTSLRKGSPLHF. The CDR3 coding sequence is TGTGCCTGGACGTCCTTGAGGAAAGGATCACCCCTCCACTTT.

The rearrangement uses TRBV27 and TRBJ1-1; 10 bases agree with TRBD1. V lost 5 bases to trimming and J lost 0 bases; unmatched junction nucleotides: 12. Per the germline V gene, CDR1 is MNHEY and CDR2 is SMNVEV (reference sequence). The CDR3 has 18 amino acids. The CDR3 protein is CASSPPSRDRGLNTEAFF. In nucleotides, the CDR3 is TGTGCCAGCAGTCCACCCTCCAGGGACAGGGGTCTGAACACTGAAGCTTTCTTT.

This clone has a handful of counts. As DNA, the CDR3 is TGTGCCAGCAGCTTAGCGCGGCCCCCGAACACCGGGGAGCTGTTTTTT. Its protein product is CASSLARPPNTGELFF. This chain links TRBV7-2 with TRBJ2-2; D call uncertain. CDR1 and CDR2 (germline): SGHTA, FQGNSA. Trimming stripped 0 bases from V and 0 bases from J, with 8 bases between. The CDR3 is made up of 16 amino acids.

The chain recombines TRBV30 with TRBJ1-2, with 9 bases matching TRBD1. Trimming at V came to 3 bases and at J to 10 bases, leaving 6 bases not matched to a gene. CDR1 is GTSNPN, CDR2 SVGIG, per germline (reference sequence). This CDR3 contains 12 residues. CDR3 DNA sequence: TGTGCCTGGAGCCCAAGGACAGGGGACTACACCTTC. Translation gives CAWSPRTGDYTF.

V and J are TRBV11-1 and TRBJ2-1; possible D gene TRBD1, 5 bases. V dropped 7 bases and J dropped 0 bases, with 16 bases sitting between them. The germline V gene has CDR1 SGHAT and CDR2 FQDESV (reference sequence). This CDR3 spans 16 amino acids. CDR3 coding DNA: TGTGCCAGCACCCCAGGGTATGTGAGCTCCTACAATGAGCAGTTCTTC. Protein: CASTPGYVSSYNEQFF. The full variable domain, its missing parts supplied by reference TRBV11-1 and TRBJ2-1, is EAEVAQSPRYKITEKSQAVAFWCDPISGHATLYWYRQILGQGPELLVQFQDESVVDDSQLPKDRFSAERLKGVDSTLKIQPAELGDSAMYLCASTPGYVSSYNEQFFGPGTRLTVL.

The chain uses TRBV5-4 and TRBJ1-4; D unclear. The CDR3 totals 14 residues. V lost 2 bases and J 8 bases, leaving 13 bases between the germline ends. The germline V gene encodes CDR1 SGHNT and CDR2 YYREEE (reference sequence). The CDR3 protein is CASSLGRRNEKLFF. CDR3 DNA sequence: TGTGCCAGCAGCTTAGGGCGGAGGAACGAAAAACTGTTTTTT.